This T cell receptor (beta chain) derives from a study of blood T cell repertoires in COVID-19 (dated by TCRdb to the early 2020s). Turning to the overall study: Samples covering the acute and convalescent phases of COVID-19 were provided by collaborators in the United States, Italy and Spain. The repertoires were made available in a free public database intended to serve as a resource for research on the immune response to SARS-CoV-2. HLA class I and class II types, where available, came from metadata supplied by the sample provider rather than from assay-based typing. Deeply sampled blood TCRbeta repertoires from subjects exposed to, actively infected with, or recovered from COVID-19 were included in the dataset. The prospective study material was composed of cDNA or gDNA derived from T cells, B-cell-depleted T cells, or PBMCs. The samples were drawn from two sources: the first 160 participants of the ongoing ImmuneRACE study, and 1,000 to 1,500 subjects contributed by 6 global collaborators. Sample metadata almost always included a de-identified subject ID, COVID-19 status, age in years and sex.

The collaborating institutions used their own protocols to collect whole blood in K2EDTA tubes. Collaborator samples were shipped for TCRbeta analysis as frozen whole blood, isolated PBMCs, or DNA extracted from either sample type. To note about this clone: Its antigen is currently not known. Base qualities are not at hand, and no much larger clone is one base apart. Other DNA sequences of this sample code for an identical CDR3.

The CDR3 runs 13 residues from the cysteine to the phenylalanine. CDR3 DNA is the only sequence kept; it has 39 bases, read in frame from the first base. V is trimmed back by 6 bases and J by 1 base, and the junction contains 2 bases that no gene match accounts for. In the germline V gene, CDR1 corresponds to MNHEY and CDR2 to SVGAGI. Here is what the overall study found, with its caveats: The amount of clinical and demographic metadata varied by source and participant and was provided uncurated.

The immunoSEQ Assay, a bias-controlled multiplex PCR, was used to amplify TCRbeta CDR3 regions from genomic DNA. The study's own analysis went as follows. The number of nucleated cells in each sample was estimated by amplification of reference gene primers within the assay. To quantify the absolute abundance of each unique TCRbeta CDR3 rearrangement, sequence reads were collapsed and filtered. For each sample, productive Simpson clonality was calculated as the square root of Simpson's diversity index across productive rearrangements. The table comes from immuneACCESS by way of TCRdb, which keeps in-frame sequences with V and J called. Part of the clones is missing from these tables; in studies checked, under half for an unresolved V gene and the rest for unknown reasons. V, J and clone size are taken as reported in that table, and D and trimming were inferred from the DNA itself. For this sample the table gives more than 100,000 clones, of which 85% were detected only once. Clones ranked in the top ten supply approximately 11% of the sample.

What was sequenced was peripheral blood. This TCR was recovered from a man older than 75 with acute or convalescent COVID-19. The chain joins TRBV6-5 to TRBJ1-1, with 7 junctional bases fitting TRBD1. CDR3 loop: CASSRTGNTEAFF. Here is the DNA: TGTGCCAGCAGCAGGACAGGGAACACTGAAGCTTTCTTT.